This T cell receptor beta chain was sequenced during a study of T cell repertoires in cytomegalovirus infection. Study at large: It can be stated that public TCR beta signatures indicated CMV infection as well as a matching HLA type. Overall study results and limits: Carriage of CMV together with the relevant HLA was identifiable through cumulative public TCR beta family frequency. There were HLA-C-restricted CMV-specific TCR beta clonotypes dominating the ex vivo response.

TCRdb reprocessed the reads via MiXCR and lists one record per CDR3 protein. This table holds approximately 320,000 distinct CDR3 sequences, 9% to 9.5% found once. CDR1 is LNHNV, CDR2 YYDKDF, per germline (reference sequence). Losses at the gene ends were 1 base for V and 4 bases for J; bases not matched to a gene: 8. The CDR3 is made up of 16 amino acids. This clonotype came up a few times. Its antigen is unidentified. This sequence was found in a human donor in good health (CMV status not recorded). Some clones in this sample may be carry-over from other donors' samples. The chain carries TRBV15 and TRBJ2-3; TRBD1 matches 7 bases. The sample taken for sequencing was PBMCs. CDR3 nucleotide sequence: TGTGCCACCAGCAGAGTAGGGGCAGGGGGTCCAGATACGCAGTATTTT. It encodes CATSRVGAGGPDTQYF.